These 27 T cell receptor beta chains share one sample of origin, sequenced in a study of T cells in Graves' hyperthyroidism and ophthalmopathy. RNA transcripts provided the source from which TCR beta CDR3 regions were amplified. A first-round RT-PCR of the TCR CDR3 used the HTBI primer set. TCRdb reprocessed the multiplex PCR reads via MiXCR and lists one record per CDR3 protein. The data contain about 590,000 distinct CDR3 sequences, about 15% of them seen just once; the ten biggest clones take up 7.3%. Source material: blood. Receptors were obtained from a woman aged 25 to 39 with Graves' hyperthyroidism.

Ten or more counts support this clonotype. This chain joins TRBV11-2 and TRBJ2-3, with 10 positions matching TRBD2. With V trimmed by 4 bases and J by 3 bases, 4 bases remained unmatched. The CDR3 sequence is 15 residues long. Germline CDR1 and CDR2: SGHAT and FQNNGV. The CDR3 loop reads CASSYRTSGTDTQYF. CDR3 DNA: TGTGCCAGCAGCTATCGGACTAGCGGAACAGATACGCAGTATTTT. Complete variable domain (other parts from reference TRBV11-2 and TRBJ2-3): EAGVAQSPRYKIIEKRQSVAFWCNPISGHATLYWYQQILGQGPKLLIQFQNNGVVDDSQLPKDRFSAERLKGVDSTLKIQPAKLEDSAVYLCASSYRTSGTDTQYFGPGTRLTVL.

V gene TRBV4-1 combines with J gene TRBJ2-3, with D possibly matching TRBD2 (6 bases). The CDR3 sequence is 15 residues long. Per the germline V gene, CDR1 is MGHRA and CDR2 is YSYEKL. V was cut by 3 bases and J by 1 base, with 11 bases left in between. CDR3 bases: TGCGCCAGCAGCCAGCGAAGGAGGGGCACAGATACGCAGTATTTT. Its protein is CASSQRRRGTDTQYF.

The sample holds many counts of this clonotype. The chain combines TRBV18 with TRBJ2-7; 10 nucleotides agree with TRBD2. V shed 3 bases and J 4 bases; nucleotides not matched to a gene: 3. Germline CDR1 reads KGHSH; CDR2 reads LQKENI. The length of the CDR3 is 14 residues. The CDR3 DNA reads TGTGCCAGCTCACCGGCTAGCGGGAGTTACGAGCAGTACTTC. Protein: CASSPASGSYEQYF.

This clonotype was seen repeatedly, ten times or more. A much larger clone sits a single nucleotide away, making a read error possible. The CDR3 region is CASSFAGYNEQFF. Written as DNA, the CDR3 is TGTGCCAGCAGCTTTGCGGGGTACAATGAGCAGTTCTTC. The chain has TRBV5-5 and TRBJ2-1, with D possibly matching TRBD2 (6 bases). There are 13 residues in the CDR3. Trimming took 2 bases from V and 4 from J, leaving 7 bases between them. Germline values: CDR1 SGHKS, CDR2 YYEKEE (reference sequence).

This clonotype was detected many times. This chain uses TRBV12-3 or TRBV12-4 with TRBJ2-7; 10 nucleotides agree with TRBD2. The CDR3 totals 16 residues. V was pared by 3 bases and J by 5 bases, with 10 bases of the junction left unmatched. This CDR3 is CASSLNRLAGVHEQYF. The DNA for the CDR3 is TGTGCCAGCAGTTTGAATCGGCTAGCGGGAGTTCACGAGCAGTACTTC.

The genes are TRBV6-2 or TRBV6-3 and TRBJ2-7, with a tentative D call TRBD2 (5 bases). The CDR3 runs 16 residues. Trimming removed 5 bases at V and 0 bases at J, with 17 bases between. Germline V gene sequence: CDR1 MNHEY, CDR2 SVGEGT. Here the CDR3 DNA reads TGTGCCAGCAGTATGCCACAAGGACTGGCCTCCTACGAGCAGTACTTC. This translates into CASSMPQGLASYEQYF.

This clonotype has ten or more counts. The chain carries TRBV3-1 and TRBJ2-1, with unresolved D. The germline V gene encodes CDR1 LGHDT and CDR2 YNNKEL (reference sequence). The V end was cut by 1 base, the J end by 8 bases, with 6 bases between. This CDR3 region has 12 residues. This CDR3 reads CASSQVQHEQFF. CDR3 DNA: TGTGCCAGCAGCCAAGTCCAGCATGAGCAGTTCTTC.

This clonotype was seen at least ten times. The chain links TRBV27 to TRBJ2-7; 12 nucleotides align to TRBD2. Per the germline V gene, CDR1 is MNHEY and CDR2 is SMNVEV (reference sequence). The CDR3 has 15 amino acids. J gave up 0 bases and V 8 bases, and 5 bases lay outside the gene matches. The CDR3, as DNA: TGTGCCAGCCGTGCTAGCGGGAGGGCCTCCTACGAGCAGTACTTC. Its translation is CASRASGRASYEQYF.

This clonotype came up many times. This chain links TRBV11-3 with TRBJ2-3; tentative D call: TRBD1 (5 bases). The germline V and J ends were trimmed by 2 bases and 0 bases, with 9 bases remaining between them. The CDR3 loop spans 15 amino acids. Germline loops: CDR1 SGHNT, CDR2 YENEEA. The CDR3 nucleotides read TGTGCCAGCAGCTTACAGGGAACTAGCACAGATACGCAGTATTTT. This codes for CASSLQGTSTDTQYF.

The sample holds a few counts of this clonotype. J is TRBJ2-1 and V is TRBV24-1; weak D call: TRBD2 (5 bases). V shed 4 bases and J shed 10 bases, with 13 bases lying between them. Germline loops: CDR1 KGHDR, CDR2 SFDVKD. The CDR3 is 13 amino acids. The CDR3 region has the DNA TGTGCCACCAGTGACCGAACGCGGAGGGAGCAGTTCTTC. Translating gives CATSDRTRREQFF.

This clonotype appeared a few times. The genes are TRBV15 and TRBJ2-1; D is possibly TRBD2 (6 bases). V was trimmed by 3 bases and J by 7 bases, leaving 16 bases between them. Germline-derived CDR1 and CDR2 are LNHNV and YYDKDF (reference sequence). The CDR3 has 15 amino acids. For the CDR3, the DNA is TGTGCCACCAGCAGGTCGGGACTTGCAATAAATGAGCAGTTCTTC. Translating gives CATSRSGLAINEQFF.

This clonotype was seen at least ten times. This sequence joins TRBV6-1 and TRBJ2-7; unclear D gene. CDR1 MNHNS and CDR2 SASEGT come from the germline V gene. With 5 bases removed from V and 1 base from J, the gap between germline ends came to 15 bases. The CDR3 length is 15 residues. The CDR3 spells CASSWMNRQSYEQYF. CDR3 sequence (DNA): TGTGCCAGCAGTTGGATGAACCGACAATCCTACGAGCAGTACTTC.

Many counts were recorded for this clonotype. The rearrangement joins TRBV11-2 to TRBJ2-7, with 7 positions matching TRBD1. The CDR3 loop spans 15 amino acids. Germline CDR1 and CDR2: SGHAT and FQNNGV. V trimming: 5 bases; J trimming: 2 bases; junction bases outside the gene matches: 9. CDR3 DNA sequence: TGTGCCAGCAGCCCGTCGACAGGGATCGCCTACGAGCAGTACTTC. Protein product: CASSPSTGIAYEQYF. The full variable domain, rest sourced from reference TRBV11-2 and TRBJ2-7, is EAGVAQSPRYKIIEKRQSVAFWCNPISGHATLYWYQQILGQGPKLLIQFQNNGVVDDSQLPKDRFSAERLKGVDSTLKIQPAKLEDSAVYLCASSPSTGIAYEQYFGPGTRLTVT.

This clonotype was found many times. The chain is built from TRBV6-1 and TRBJ2-3; 7 positions agree with TRBD1. The J segment lost 0 bases and the V segment lost 6 bases, leaving 6 bases of the junction unmatched. Per the germline V gene, CDR1 is MNHNS and CDR2 is SASEGT. This CDR3 is 15 amino acids long. The CDR3 region has the DNA TGTGCCAGCAGGGACAGGTGGTCTAGCACAGATACGCAGTATTTT. This translates into CASRDRWSSTDTQYF.

This clonotype was picked up many times. The gene calls are TRBV3-1 and TRBJ1-1; maybe TRBD1 (6 bases). Germline CDR1 reads LGHDT; CDR2 reads YNNKEL (reference sequence). The V end was cut by 3 bases, the J end by 5 bases, with 13 bases between. This CDR3 spans 14 amino acids. CDR3 sequence (DNA): TGTGCCAGCAGCCACCGGGGGGGCAGGACTGAAGCTTTCTTT. Translating it yields CASSHRGGRTEAFF.

This clonotype was found many times. The chain has TRBV6-2 or TRBV6-3 and TRBJ2-7; 8 bases are a match to TRBD2. Germline V lookup: CDR1 MNHEY, CDR2 SVGEGT. V was pared by 6 bases and J by 2 bases, with 9 bases of the junction left unmatched. The CDR3 spans 15 residues. The DNA of the CDR3 is TGTGCCAGCAGCTCTGTGACGGGGGGGACCTACGAGCAGTACTTC. This sequence encodes CASSSVTGGTYEQYF.

This clonotype was seen many times. The V call is TRBV7-2, the J call TRBJ2-7; perhaps TRBD1 as D (7 bases). CDR1 is SGHTA and CDR2 is FQGNSA in the germline V gene. This CDR3 is built from 14 residues. V lost 3 bases, J lost 7 bases, and 16 bases lay in between. DNA of the CDR3: TGTGCCAGCAGCTTGGAGGGGGCAAATGGGGAGCAGTACTTC. Its protein is CASSLEGANGEQYF.

Many counts were recorded for this clonotype. J is TRBJ1-1 and V is TRBV6-1, with D hard to call. V lost 2 bases and J 3 bases, leaving 4 bases between the germline ends. The germline V gene has CDR1 MNHNS and CDR2 SASEGT. This CDR3 has 12 residues. The CDR3 is CASSEKDTEAFF. The CDR3 DNA sequence: TGTGCCAGCAGTGAAAAGGACACTGAAGCTTTCTTT.

The J gene is TRBJ2-2, the V gene TRBV28, with no clear D. Germline CDR1 and CDR2: MDHEN and SYDVKM. The CDR3 length is 14 residues. The V and J ends lost 3 bases and 1 base respectively, with 6 bases between them. CDR3 in DNA: TGTGCCAGCAGTTTTGGCCAGAACACCGGGGAGCTGTTTTTT. Translation gives CASSFGQNTGELFF.

The rearrangement uses TRBV15 and TRBJ2-7, with 9 bases identical to TRBD2. The V gene's germline CDR1 is LNHNV and CDR2 YYDKDF (reference sequence). The CDR3 extends over 19 amino acids. The junction had 18 bases not matched to a gene; V was cut back by 1 base and J by 5 bases. The CDR3 sequence is CATSRAPRSWREGYHEQYF. DNA of the CDR3: TGTGCCACCAGCAGAGCCCCCCGATCGTGGCGGGAGGGCTACCACGAGCAGTACTTC.

V usage is TRBV12-3 or TRBV12-4 and J usage is TRBJ2-5; D unresolved. The V and J ends lost 7 bases and 3 bases respectively, with 24 bases between them. The CDR3 is 17 amino acids. CDR3 sequence: CASTRSETIRSKETQYF. CDR3 DNA: TGTGCCAGCACCAGGTCCGAAACAATTAGGTCGAAAGAGACCCAGTACTTC.

This clonotype was seen repeatedly, ten times or more. This chain uses TRBV2 with TRBJ1-2; D is perhaps TRBD1 (6 bases). CDR1 SNHLY and CDR2 FYNNEI come from the germline V gene. The length of the CDR3 is 14 residues. V was clipped by 6 bases and J by 4 bases, with 15 bases between them. CDR3 region: CASSLQGPFYGYTF. In DNA form, the CDR3 reads TGTGCCAGCAGCCTCCAGGGGCCCTTCTATGGCTACACCTTC.

This clonotype was recorded a few times. The chain employs TRBV11-2 and TRBJ2-2, with 14 bases identical to TRBD2. Germline CDR1 is SGHAT and CDR2 is FQNNGV. The V and J ends lost 0 bases and 5 bases, in that order; junction bases with no gene match: 5. This CDR3 has 18 amino acids. In DNA form, the CDR3 reads TGTGCCAGCAGCTTAGAGAGACTAGCGGGAGGGCCGACCGGGGAGCTGTTTTTT. Translated: CASSLERLAGGPTGELFF.

This clonotype was seen only a few times. The genes are TRBV10-3 and TRBJ1-4; TRBD1 is a possible D gene (6 bases). The CDR3 has 13 amino acids. The germline V gene has CDR1 ENHRY and CDR2 SYGVKD. Trimming pared 2 bases from V and 11 bases from J, leaving 12 bases between. The CDR3 DNA is TGTGCCATCAGTGAGCTGGGACAATCTAAACTGTTTTTT. Encoded protein: CAISELGQSKLFF.

In regard to this clonotype: A read error may be the cause here, since a much bigger clone is one base away. The V and J genes are TRBV20-1 and TRBJ1-1; D unresolved. Per the germline V gene, CDR1 is DFQATT and CDR2 is SNEGSKA (reference sequence). This CDR3 is 13 amino acids long. CDR3 DNA: TGCAGTGCTAAGGGCCATACAAACACTGAAACTTTCTTT. Translated, it gives CSAKGHTNTETFF.

This clonotype came up once. For the CDR3, the DNA is TGTGCCAGCAGGTCCGGGACAGGGGGCCTCGAGCAGTACTTC. Residues: CASRSGTGGLEQYF. The J gene is TRBJ2-7, the V gene TRBV6-1; TRBD1 agrees at 12 bases. Trimming cost V 6 bases and J 6 bases; bases outside gene matches: 6. Germline loops: CDR1 MNHNS, CDR2 SASEGT. This CDR3 is built from 14 residues.

The genes are TRBV10-1 and TRBJ1-2, with a weak D call TRBD1 (5 bases). V was clipped by 0 bases and J by 3 bases, with 5 bases between them. Germline-derived CDR1 and CDR2 are WNHNN and SYGVQD (reference sequence). The CDR3 covers 13 residues. This CDR3 reads CASSESGDYGYTF. Written as DNA, the CDR3 is TGCGCCAGCAGTGAGTCGGGGGACTATGGCTACACCTTC.